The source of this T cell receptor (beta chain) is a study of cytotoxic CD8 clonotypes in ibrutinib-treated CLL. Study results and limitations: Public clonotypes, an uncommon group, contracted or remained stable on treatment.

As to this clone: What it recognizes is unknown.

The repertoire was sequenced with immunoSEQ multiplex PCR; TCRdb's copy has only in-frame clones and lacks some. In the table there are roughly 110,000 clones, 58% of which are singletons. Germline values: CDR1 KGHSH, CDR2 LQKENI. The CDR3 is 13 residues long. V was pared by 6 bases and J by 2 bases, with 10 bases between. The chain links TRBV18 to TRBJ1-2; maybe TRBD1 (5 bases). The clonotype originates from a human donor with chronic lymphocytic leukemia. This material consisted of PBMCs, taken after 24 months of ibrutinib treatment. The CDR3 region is CASSPTENYGYTF. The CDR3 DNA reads TGTGCCAGCTCTCCGACAGAGAACTATGGCTACACCTTC.